This T cell receptor (beta chain) appears in the sequencing data of a study of PD-1 blockade in classical Hodgkin lymphoma. Generated by immunoSEQ multiplex PCR, the TCRdb table keeps only in-frame clones and is missing some. The sample lists roughly 12,000 clones, roughly 84% occurring once. The time point here: cycle 4 day 1 (C4D1), after less than 7 weeks of nivolumab. Every patient had relapsed following autologous stem cell transplantation, and cohorts differed in brentuximab vedotin exposure. PBMCs, once thawed, yielded CD8+ T cells isolated by magnetic negative selection. The starting material was CD8+ T cells from blood, obtained before the fourth cycle of nivolumab. The clonotype originates from a human donor with classical Hodgkin lymphoma. The donor label of this sample is uncertain.

This CDR3 reads CASSEWGEETQYF. The DNA of the CDR3 is TGTGCCAGCAGTGAATGGGGCGAAGAGACCCAGTACTTC. The chain combines TRBV25-1 with TRBJ2-5, with a weak D call TRBD1 (5 bases). CDR1 and CDR2 from the germline V gene are MGHDK and SYGVNS. CDR3 length: 13 residues. V was clipped by 1 base and J by 3 bases, with 6 bases between them.